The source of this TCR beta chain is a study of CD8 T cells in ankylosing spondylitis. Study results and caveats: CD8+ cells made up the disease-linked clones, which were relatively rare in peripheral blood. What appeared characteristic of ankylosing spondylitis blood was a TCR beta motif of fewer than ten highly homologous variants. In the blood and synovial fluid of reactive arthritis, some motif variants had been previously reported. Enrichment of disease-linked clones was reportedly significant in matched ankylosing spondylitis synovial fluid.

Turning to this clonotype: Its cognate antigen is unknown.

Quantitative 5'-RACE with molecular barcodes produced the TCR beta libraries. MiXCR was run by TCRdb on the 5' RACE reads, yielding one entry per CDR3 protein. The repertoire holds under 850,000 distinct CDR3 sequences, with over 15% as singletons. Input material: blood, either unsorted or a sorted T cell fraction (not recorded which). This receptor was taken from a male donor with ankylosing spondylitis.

The CDR3 here is CASSFGPQPAATEAFF. CDR3 nucleotide sequence: TGTGCCAGCAGTTTCGGACCGCAACCGGCGGCCACTGAAGCTTTCTTT. The chain employs TRBV12-3 or TRBV12-4 and TRBJ1-1; no clear D gene. Trimming shortened V by 3 bases and J by 4 bases, and 18 bases separated the two germline ends. The CDR3 length is 16 residues.